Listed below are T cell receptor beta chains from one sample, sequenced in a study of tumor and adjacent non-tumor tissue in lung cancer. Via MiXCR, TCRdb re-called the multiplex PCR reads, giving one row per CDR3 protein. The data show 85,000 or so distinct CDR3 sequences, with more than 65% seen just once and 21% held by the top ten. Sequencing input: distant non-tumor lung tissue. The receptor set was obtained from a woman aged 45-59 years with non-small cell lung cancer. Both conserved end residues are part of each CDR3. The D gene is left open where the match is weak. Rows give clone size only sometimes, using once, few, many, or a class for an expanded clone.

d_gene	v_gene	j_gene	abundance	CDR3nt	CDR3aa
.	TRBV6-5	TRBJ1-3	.	TGCGCCTGCAGTTCACACACAGGGTCTGGTAACACCATATATTTT	CACSSHTGSGNTIYF
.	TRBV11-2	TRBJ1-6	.	TGTGCCAGCGGCTTAAAGACAGATTATAATTCACCACTCCACTTT	CASGLKTDYNSPLHF
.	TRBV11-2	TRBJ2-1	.	TGTCCCAGCAGCTTAGAGGCGGTAGCTGAGCAGTTCTTC	CPSSLEAVAEQFF
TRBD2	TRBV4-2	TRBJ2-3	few	TGTGCCAGCAGCCAAGAGCGCGGGAGCGGGGCAGATACGCGGTATTTT	CASSQERGSGADTRYF
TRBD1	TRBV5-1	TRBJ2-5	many	TGCGCCAGCAGGCCCACGGGACAGGGTTGGGAGACCCAGTACTTC	CASRPTGQGWETQYF
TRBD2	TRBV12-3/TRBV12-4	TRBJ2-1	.	TGTGCCAGCAGTTTGGGAGCGGGAGATGTGCAGTCCTTC	CASSLGAGDVQSF
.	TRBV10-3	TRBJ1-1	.	TGTGCCATCACCATGGACATGGCGACCACTGAAGCTTTCTTT	CAITMDMATTEAFF
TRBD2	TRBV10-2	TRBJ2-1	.	TGCCCCAGCAGCGGGACCGGAGTGGGTCACAATGAGCAGTTCTTC	CPSSGTGVGHNEQFF
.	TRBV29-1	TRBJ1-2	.	TGCAGCGTAGATCCGGGGGGCTTTAATGGCTATACCTTC	CSVDPGGFNGYTF
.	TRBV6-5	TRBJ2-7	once	TGTGCCAGCAGTAGCCTGGCGTCCTACAAGCAGTACTTC	CASSSLASYKQYF
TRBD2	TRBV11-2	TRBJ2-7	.	TGTGCCAGCAGCCCCCGGACTTGCGGGAGGACAATGTGGGAGCAATACTTC	CASSPRTCGRTMWEQYF